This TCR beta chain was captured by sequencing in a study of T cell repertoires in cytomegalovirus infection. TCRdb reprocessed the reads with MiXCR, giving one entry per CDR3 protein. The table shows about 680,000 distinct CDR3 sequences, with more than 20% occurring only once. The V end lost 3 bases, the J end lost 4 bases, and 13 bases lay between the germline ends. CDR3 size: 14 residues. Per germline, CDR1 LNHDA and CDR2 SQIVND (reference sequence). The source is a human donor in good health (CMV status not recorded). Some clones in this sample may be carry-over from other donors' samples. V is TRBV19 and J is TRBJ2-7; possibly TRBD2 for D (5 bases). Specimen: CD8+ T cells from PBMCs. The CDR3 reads CASSMGVAGYEQYF. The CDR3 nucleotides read TGTGCCAGTAGTATGGGAGTGGCGGGTTACGAGCAGTACTTC.